This T cell receptor beta chain originates from a study of T cell responses to AZD1222 COVID-19 vaccine. Study-level findings and limits: Per reports, nearly half of all spike-specific TCRs target regions that are unmutated in variants. Most donors were white British, females outnumbered males, and clonal diversity was possibly underestimated.

On this clone: As yet, its antigen is unknown.

The CDR3 sequence is 15 residues long. V lost 1 base and J lost 2, with 10 bases in between. CDR1 is MGHRA and CDR2 is YSYEKL in the germline V gene. The repertoire was sequenced with immunoSEQ multiplex PCR; TCRdb's copy has only in-frame clones and lacks some. The sample shows roughly 70,000 clones, roughly 87% of them seen only once. This chain uses TRBV4-1 with TRBJ2-3, with D perhaps matching TRBD1 (6 bases). The clonotype comes from an adult who received the AZD1222 COVID-19 vaccine. This specimen was peripheral blood, taken 28 days after the second AZD1222 dose. The DNA of the CDR3 is TGCGCCAGCAGCCAAGCCCAGGGGCACACAGATACGCAGTATTTT. It codes for CASSQAQGHTDTQYF.